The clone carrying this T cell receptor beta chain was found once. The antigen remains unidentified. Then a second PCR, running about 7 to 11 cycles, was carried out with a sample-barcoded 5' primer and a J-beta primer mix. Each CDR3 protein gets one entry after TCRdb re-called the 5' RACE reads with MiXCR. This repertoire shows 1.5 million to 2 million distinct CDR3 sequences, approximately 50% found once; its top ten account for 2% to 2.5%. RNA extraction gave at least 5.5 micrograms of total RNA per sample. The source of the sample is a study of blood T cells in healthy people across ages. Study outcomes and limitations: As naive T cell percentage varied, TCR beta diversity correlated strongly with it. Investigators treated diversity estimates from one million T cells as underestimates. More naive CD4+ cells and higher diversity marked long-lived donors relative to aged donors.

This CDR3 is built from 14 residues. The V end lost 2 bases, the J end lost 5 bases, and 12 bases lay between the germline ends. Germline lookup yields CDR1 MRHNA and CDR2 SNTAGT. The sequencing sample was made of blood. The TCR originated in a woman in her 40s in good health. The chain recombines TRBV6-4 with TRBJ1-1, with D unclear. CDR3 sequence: CASSDGLGPTEAFF. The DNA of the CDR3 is TGTGCCAGCAGTGACGGCTTAGGACCGACTGAAGCTTTCTTT.